This T cell receptor (beta chain) was documented in a study of regulatory T cells in long-lasting Graves disease. Study-level information: Persistence in Graves' disease denoted antithyroid drug use beyond 5 years alongside positive TSH receptor antibodies. Whole-study findings and limits: Only a small sample size was used, which may have cut accuracy.

The TCR beta library used iRepertoire HTBI primers with Arm-PCR amplification of CDR3. TCRdb fed the multiplex PCR reads into MiXCR, producing one record per CDR3 protein. Found here are over 350,000 distinct CDR3 sequences, around 20% of them singletons; the top ten hold more than 20%. Time point given: persistent/refractory GD, antithyroid drugs over 5 years with positive TRAb. Extracted RNA from PBMCs served as the source of the TCR library. EDTA tubes received about 10 milliliters of collected peripheral blood. Germline CDR1 reads LGHNA; CDR2 reads YNFKEQ. V shed 5 bases and J shed 6 bases, with 19 bases lying between them. The CDR3 length is 15 residues. Concerning this clonotype itself: The antigen remains unidentified.

The TCR originated in a female donor with Graves disease. J is TRBJ2-5 and V is TRBV4-2; D is ambiguous. The sample here was peripheral blood mononuclear cells (PBMCs), taken when the disease was refractory, from a patient treated with antithyroid drugs. This CDR3 is CASSGDERRRKTQYF. As DNA, the CDR3 is TGTGCCAGCAGCGGAGATGAAAGGCGGCGAAAGACCCAGTACTTC.